The 25 T cell receptor beta chains below were found in one sample sequenced in a study of regulatory T cells in long-lasting Graves disease. Time point described: persistent/refractory GD, antithyroid drugs over 5 years with positive TRAb. RNA extracted from PBMCs served as the sequencing template. iRepertoire HTBI primers and Arm-PCR of CDR3 regions built TCR beta libraries. TCRdb processed the multiplex PCR reads anew with MiXCR; each CDR3 protein has one entry. Found here are about 470,000 distinct CDR3 sequences, under 25% of them singletons; the top ten hold about 6.6%. This specimen consisted of peripheral blood mononuclear cells (PBMCs), obtained when the disease was refractory, from a patient treated with antithyroid drugs. All receptors derive from a female donor with Graves disease.

This clonotype was seen a handful of times. V is TRBV5-1 and J is TRBJ2-7; D is perhaps TRBD2 (5 bases). The CDR3 runs to 14 residues. The V gene lost 0 bases and the J gene lost 5 bases, with 12 bases spanning the gap. Germline values: CDR1 SGHRS, CDR2 YFSETQ. The DNA of the CDR3 is TGCGCCAGCAGCTTGGGGACGGGGTGGCACGAGCAGTACTTC. This encodes CASSLGTGWHEQYF.

This clonotype was observed many times. The CDR3 nucleotides read TGTGCCAGCAGGGACCCCCTCCGGGACACGGCCTACGAGCAGTACTTC. The encoded protein is CASRDPLRDTAYEQYF. This sequence joins TRBV2 and TRBJ2-7; perhaps TRBD1 as D (6 bases). The CDR3 runs to 16 residues. The V end lost 6 bases, the J end lost 2 bases, and 20 bases lay between the germline ends. Germline V gives CDR1 SNHLY, CDR2 FYNNEI.

The chain couples TRBV11-2 to TRBJ1-2; 8 nucleotides line up with TRBD1. CDR1 and CDR2 (germline): SGHAT, FQNNGV. This CDR3 is built from 14 residues. J gave up 2 bases and V 5 bases, and 4 bases lay outside the gene matches. The CDR3 reads CASSEGTGNYGYTF. The CDR3 DNA follows: TGTGCCAGCAGCGAAGGGACAGGAAACTATGGCTACACCTTC.

The V gene is TRBV13, the J gene TRBJ2-7, with D perhaps given as TRBD1 or TRBD2 (5 bases each). The CDR3 sequence is 15 residues long. Germline lookup yields CDR1 PRHDT and CDR2 FYEKMQ (reference sequence). Trimming removed 5 bases at V and 3 bases at J, with 17 bases between. This CDR3 reads CASSAGLGSGYEQYF. The CDR3 DNA is TGTGCCAGCAGCGCAGGGTTGGGGAGCGGCTACGAGCAGTACTTC.

The sample holds many counts of this clonotype. This sequence joins TRBV29-1 and TRBJ1-1; D not resolved. V shed 7 bases and J shed 5 bases, with 17 bases lying between them. Germline lookup yields CDR1 SQVTM and CDR2 ANQGSEA. The CDR3 consists of 13 residues. The CDR3 nucleotides are TGCAGCGCGAACCGGGCCCTGGGGACTGAAGCTTTCTTT. Its translation is CSANRALGTEAFF.

Points on this clonotype: Mismatch with germline at one junction end may stem from a read error. The J gene is TRBJ1-2, the V gene TRBV19; D may be TRBD1 (6 bases). Germline CDR1 and CDR2: LNHDA and SQIVND (reference sequence). This CDR3 is 17 amino acids long. The CDR3 is CASSIRGQDLSNYGCTF. CDR3 sequence (DNA): TGTGCCAGTAGTATTCGGGGACAAGACTTATCTAACTATGGCTGCACCTTC.

The chain has TRBV4-1 and TRBJ2-3; either TRBD1 or TRBD2 may supply D (5 bases each). CDR1 MGHRA and CDR2 YSYEKL come from the germline V gene. This CDR3 spans 15 amino acids. Trimming left V 3 bases short and J 0 bases short, with 10 bases between. The CDR3 here is CASSHWDRSTDTQYF. The DNA of the CDR3 is TGCGCCAGCAGCCATTGGGACCGAAGCACAGATACGCAGTATTTT.

This clonotype was counted a few times. V usage is TRBV7-2 and J usage is TRBJ1-1; D is undetermined. Trimming took 6 bases from V and 4 from J, leaving 12 bases between them. Germline loops: CDR1 SGHTA, CDR2 FQGNSA. The length of the CDR3 is 13 residues. The chain's CDR3 is CASRQGGLTEAFF. Here the CDR3 DNA reads TGTGCCAGCAGACAAGGAGGGCTCACTGAAGCTTTCTTT.

This clonotype occurred many times. The chain links TRBV28 to TRBJ2-5; no definite D call. Germline V gene data show CDR1 as MDHEN and CDR2 as SYDVKM. The CDR3 covers 14 residues. V lost 2 bases to trimming and J lost 1 base, with 8 bases between them. CDR3 nucleotides: TGTGCCAGCAGTTTACCCCAAACCCAAGAGACCCAGTACTTC. Amino acids: CASSLPQTQETQYF.

The chain joins TRBV12-3 or TRBV12-4 to TRBJ2-1, with unresolved D. CDR3 length equals 13 residues. V dropped 3 bases and J dropped 10 bases, with 13 bases sitting between them. This CDR3 reads CASSLITVGEQFF. For the CDR3, the DNA is TGTGCCAGCAGTTTGATAACCGTCGGGGAGCAGTTCTTC.

This clonotype was seen at least ten times. The V gene is TRBV28, the J gene TRBJ2-7; TRBD1 agrees at 7 bases. V trimming: 10 bases; J trimming: 1 base; junction bases outside the gene matches: 7. This CDR3 contains 13 residues. Germline V CDR1 and CDR2: MDHEN, SYDVKM. In nucleotides, the CDR3 is TGTGCCACCTGGGACAGAAGATCCTACGAGCAGTACTTC. It specifies CATWDRRSYEQYF.

This clonotype showed up just a few times. The V and J genes are TRBV6-1 and TRBJ2-1; D gene unclear. This CDR3 has 13 residues. The germline V gene has CDR1 MNHNS and CDR2 SASEGT. Trimming removed 0 bases from V and 7 bases from J, with 7 bases in between. CDR3 in amino acids: CASSEALQNEQFF. As DNA, the CDR3 is TGTGCCAGCAGTGAAGCGCTTCAGAATGAGCAGTTCTTC.

This clonotype was picked up a small number of times. The J gene is TRBJ2-2, the V gene TRBV11-3, with TRBD2 identical over 9 bases. CDR3 size: 16 residues. The V and J ends lost 1 base and 4 bases, in that order; junction bases with no gene match: 4. Looked up from germline, CDR1 is SGHNT and CDR2 is YENEEA. Written as DNA, the CDR3 is TGTGCCAGCAGCTTAGCTGGACTAGCGTTCACCGGGGAGCTGTTTTTT. Translating gives CASSLAGLAFTGELFF.

This clonotype occurred a few times. The chain carries TRBV20-1 and TRBJ1-1; no firm D call. Germline CDR1 reads DFQATT; CDR2 reads SNEGSKA (reference sequence). Between the trimmed V and J ends, which lost 5 bases and 1 base, there was a span of 8 bases. There are 12 residues in the CDR3. In DNA, the CDR3 is TGCAGTGCTCCAGACCAGAACACTGAAGCTTTCTTT. Protein product: CSAPDQNTEAFF.

In this sample, this clonotype turned up a few times. The chain joins TRBV7-9 to TRBJ2-7, with TRBD2 identical over 9 bases. The CDR3 is 16 residues long. The germline V gene encodes CDR1 SEHNR and CDR2 FQNEAQ (reference sequence). Unmatched junction bases numbered 12, after V lost 5 bases and J lost 4 bases. CDR3 sequence: CASSPAGGTSVYEQYF. As DNA, the CDR3 is TGTGCCAGCAGCCCCGCGGGGGGGACTAGTGTATACGAGCAGTACTTC.

This clonotype turned up a few times. The rearrangement uses TRBV7-2 and TRBJ1-3, with D tentatively TRBD1 (5 bases). The CDR3 totals 17 residues. CDR1 is SGHTA, CDR2 FQGNSA, per germline. The V end was cut by 5 bases, the J end by 4 bases, with 21 bases between. The CDR3 region has the DNA TGTGCCAGCAGCCCCCTCGGGACCGCGGACGTCGGAAACACCATATATTTT. This gives the protein CASSPLGTADVGNTIYF.

The rearrangement joins TRBV28 to TRBJ2-7; 8 nucleotides agree with TRBD1. The CDR3 sequence is 15 residues long. Trimming took 8 bases from V and 2 from J; bases not matched to a gene: 11. The V gene's germline CDR1 is MDHEN and CDR2 SYDVKM. CDR3 residues: CASQSPGQVPYEQYF. CDR3 DNA: TGTGCCAGCCAATCTCCGGGACAGGTTCCCTACGAGCAGTACTTC. The complete variable domain, with remaining parts taken from reference TRBV28 and TRBJ2-7, reads DVKVTQSSRYLVKRTGEKVFLECVQDMDHENMFWYRQDPGLGLRLIYFSYDVKMKEKGDIPEGYSVSREKKERFSLILESASTNQTSMYLCASQSPGQVPYEQYFGPGTRLTVT.

This clonotype was seen a few times. The chain couples TRBV29-1 to TRBJ1-2; 8 positions match TRBD1. Germline V lookup: CDR1 SQVTM, CDR2 ANQGSEA. Trimming took 0 bases from V and 1 from J; bases not matched to a gene: 10. CDR3 size: 17 residues. DNA of the CDR3: TGCAGCGTTGAAGAAAGTGGACCAGGGGGCTTTAACTATGGCTACACCTTC. It specifies CSVEESGPGGFNYGYTF.

This clonotype was counted only a few times. The chain carries TRBV2 and TRBJ2-6; 9 nucleotides match TRBD2. Germline CDR1 and CDR2: SNHLY and FYNNEI. The CDR3 runs to 17 residues. V lost 4 bases and J lost 0; bases outside the gene matches: 4. Here the CDR3 DNA reads TGTGCCAGCAGTGCCGCGGGAGGGGACTCTGGGGCCAACGTCCTGACTTTC. Translation gives CASSAAGGDSGANVLTF.

This clonotype has more than one count but fewer than ten. The chain combines TRBV9 with TRBJ2-2; D may be TRBD1 (5 bases). There are 12 residues in the CDR3. The V end was cut by 5 bases, the J end by 5 bases, with 7 bases between. Per germline, CDR1 SGDLS and CDR2 YYNGEE. Here the CDR3 reads CASRAGTGELFF. CDR3 nucleotides: TGTGCCAGCAGGGCAGGGACCGGGGAGCTGTTTTTT.

Details on this clonotype: Since a much larger clone is just one base distant, this may be a read error. The chain has TRBV11-2 and TRBJ2-7; D tentatively reads TRBD1 or TRBD2 (5 bases each). This CDR3 has 16 residues. V was trimmed by 8 bases and J by 3 bases, leaving 23 bases between them. Germline V lookup: CDR1 SGHAT, CDR2 FQNNGV. In DNA form, the CDR3 reads TGTGCCAGCGAGTCCGTCACCGGGGCAGCCCTCTACGAGCAGTACTTC. Translation gives CASESVTGAALYEQYF.

As concerns this clonotype: At one boundary the junction diverges from the germline segment, which might be a read error. The chain has TRBV6-1 and TRBJ1-1; perhaps TRBD1 as D (5 bases). This CDR3 has 16 amino acids. Germline CDR1 reads MNHNS; CDR2 reads SASEGT. In DNA form, the CDR3 reads TGTGCCAGCAGGTTCTCACAAGGGGCGGTGAAGACTGAAGCTTTCTTT. Translated, it gives CASRFSQGAVKTEAFF.

With regard to this clonotype: The junction does not match germline at one end; this may be a read error. The chain combines TRBV7-8 with TRBJ1-1, with D possibly TRBD1 on 5 matching bases. Germline V gene lookup returns CDR1 SGHVS and CDR2 FQNEAQ. The CDR3 consists of 15 residues. The CDR3 is CASSLWKGLKTEAFF. Written as DNA, the CDR3 is TGTGCCAGCAGCTTATGGAAGGGGTTGAAGACTGAAGCTTTCTTT.

As concerns this clonotype: A much larger clone lies one base from this, so it may be a read error. The chain uses TRBV30 and TRBJ2-5; D is ambiguous. The CDR3 is 11 residues long. Trimming pared 4 bases from V and 2 bases from J, leaving 5 bases between. Germline V gene lookup returns CDR1 GTSNPN and CDR2 SVGIG (reference sequence). CDR3: CAWTRQETQYF. CDR3 DNA sequence: TGTGCCTGGACCAGACAAGAGACCCAGTACTTC.

This clonotype showed up just a few times. The chain has TRBV13 and TRBJ1-1; D is unresolved. V dropped 0 bases and J dropped 6 bases, with 11 bases sitting between them. The CDR3 runs to 14 residues. Germline-derived CDR1 and CDR2 are PRHDT and FYEKMQ (reference sequence). The CDR3 nucleotides read TGTGCCAGCAGCTTAGGTGCGGATATCCCTGAAGCTTTCTTT. This gives the protein CASSLGADIPEAFF.